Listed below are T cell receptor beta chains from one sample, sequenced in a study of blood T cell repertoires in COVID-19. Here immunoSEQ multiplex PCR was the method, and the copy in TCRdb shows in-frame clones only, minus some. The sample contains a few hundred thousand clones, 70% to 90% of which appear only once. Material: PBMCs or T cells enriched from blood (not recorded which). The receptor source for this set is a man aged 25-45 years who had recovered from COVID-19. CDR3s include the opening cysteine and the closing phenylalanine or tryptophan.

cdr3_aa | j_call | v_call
CASSQEEKTQYF | TRBJ2-5 | TRBV3-1/TRBV3-2
CASSLLETGSCEQYF | TRBJ2-7 | TRBV7-3
CASRGGASTDTQYF | TRBJ2-3 | TRBV7-2
CASSSGRGRRTQYF | TRBJ2-3 | TRBV11-2
CASSFADSPLHF | TRBJ1-6 | TRBV12-3/TRBV12-4
CASSLPDRFYGYTF | TRBJ1-2 | TRBV5-6
CASSPQDSAAFF | TRBJ1-1 | TRBV18
CASSLAVNTGTSEFF | TRBJ2-1 | TRBV7-2
CASSSLAGANNEQFF | TRBJ2-1 | TRBV9
CASSLFPGLGYNSPLHF | TRBJ1-6 | TRBV27
CASAFRLGQGGPQHF | TRBJ1-5 | TRBV27
CASSQQGYGGYTF | TRBJ1-2 | TRBV19
CASSYPSPYSNQPQHF | TRBJ1-5 | TRBV6-2/TRBV6-3
CSARGPLEQYF | TRBJ2-7 | TRBV20-1